The 10 T cell receptor beta chains listed next were all sequenced from one sample in a study of PD-1 blockade in mismatch repair-deficient tumors. Clones were read by immunoSEQ multiplex PCR, and TCRdb kept only the in-frame ones, dropping some. The table records some 25,000 clones, about four fifths of them present only once. The sequenced sample was PBMCs, obtained before pembrolizumab treatment. The receptors stem from an adult with mismatch repair-deficient cancer.

This clone has a handful of counts. This chain connects TRBV6-1 to TRBJ2-7; D unresolved. Germline V gene sequence: CDR1 MNHNS, CDR2 SASEGT. This CDR3 is built from 12 residues. Trimming removed 2 bases from V and 3 bases from J, with 5 bases in between. CDR3 sequence (DNA): TGTGCCAGCAGTGAACTCGGCTACGAGCAGTACTTC. Protein product: CASSELGYEQYF.

This rearrangement joins TRBV5-1 to TRBJ2-3; 8 bases align to TRBD2. The CDR3 is 14 residues long. The germline V gene encodes CDR1 SGHRS and CDR2 YFSETQ. V dropped 3 bases and J dropped 5; count of bases not matched to a gene: 5. The CDR3 region has the DNA TGCGCCAGCAGCTCCGGGAGGGCAAGAGATACGCAGTATTTT. Protein sequence: CASSSGRARDTQYF.

The chain employs TRBV7-3 and TRBJ1-1; no reliable D call. Trimming left V 2 bases short and J 4 bases short, with 8 bases between. The germline V gene encodes CDR1 SGHTA and CDR2 FQGTGA. The CDR3 sequence is 13 residues long. The CDR3 DNA follows: TGTGCCAGCAGCTTAGGTTACGGCACTGAAGCTTTCTTT. This translates into CASSLGYGTEAFF.

The chain is built from TRBV10-3 and TRBJ1-1, with 9 bases fitting TRBD1. V trimming: 4 bases; J trimming: 0 bases; junction bases outside the gene matches: 12. This CDR3 is 18 amino acids long. The germline V gene encodes CDR1 ENHRY and CDR2 SYGVKD. The CDR3 protein is CAISGYTGGEGMNTEAFF. The CDR3 DNA is TGTGCCATCAGTGGCTACACAGGGGGCGAGGGGATGAACACTGAAGCTTTCTTT.

The chain has TRBV5-4 and TRBJ2-2; the match to TRBD1 covers 7 bases. V lost 2 bases to trimming and J lost 6 bases; unmatched junction nucleotides: 7. The germline V gene encodes CDR1 SGHNT and CDR2 YYREEE (reference sequence). The CDR3 length is 15 residues. In DNA form, the CDR3 reads TGTGCCAGCAGCTTAGACAGGGCGCATTCCGGGGAGCTGTTTTTT. The encoded protein is CASSLDRAHSGELFF.

V usage is TRBV9 and J usage is TRBJ1-1; no definite D call. Per the germline V gene, CDR1 is SGDLS and CDR2 is YYNGEE. V was shortened by 4 bases and J by 1 base, with 11 bases between the two germline ends. The CDR3 has 14 residues. The CDR3 sequence is CASSPRTANTEAFF. The CDR3 DNA reads as TGTGCCAGCAGCCCACGGACTGCGAACACTGAAGCTTTCTTT.

The chain joins TRBV28 to TRBJ1-4; D ambiguous. The CDR3 contains 12 residues. The germline V gene has CDR1 MDHEN and CDR2 SYDVKM. The CDR3 region has the DNA TGTGCTCTAGGCAGACTTAATGAAAAACTGTTTTTT. Amino acids: CALGRLNEKLFF.

This clone has just one count. The rearrangement links TRBV27 to TRBJ2-7, with 9 bases fitting TRBD1. V lost 3 bases, J lost 3 bases, and 3 bases stayed unmatched. The CDR3 is 14 residues long. Germline CDR1 and CDR2: MNHEY and SMNVEV (reference sequence). The CDR3 is CASSFGTGHYEQYF. DNA for the CDR3: TGTGCCAGCAGTTTCGGGACAGGGCACTACGAGCAGTACTTC.

The chain joins TRBV27 to TRBJ2-1, with a tentative D call TRBD2 (6 bases). The CDR3 covers 16 residues. Germline V gives CDR1 MNHEY, CDR2 SMNVEV (reference sequence). V lost 2 bases, J lost 3 bases, and 14 bases lay in between. The CDR3 spells CASSLGGRLDYNEQFF. In DNA, the CDR3 is TGTGCCAGCAGTTTAGGGGGGAGGCTAGACTACAATGAGCAGTTCTTC.

V usage is TRBV9 and J usage is TRBJ1-2; 7 nucleotides agree with TRBD1. V lost 0 bases, J lost 5 bases, and 10 bases stayed unmatched. The CDR3 has 16 amino acids. CDR1 is SGDLS and CDR2 is YYNGEE in the germline V gene. CDR3 amino acids: CASSVVGQASPYGYTF. Here the CDR3 DNA reads TGTGCCAGCAGCGTAGTTGGACAGGCCTCGCCTTATGGCTACACCTTC. The entire variable domain, with the rest obtained from reference TRBV9 and TRBJ1-2, is as follows: DSGVTQTPKHLITATGQRVTLRCSPRSGDLSVYWYQQSLDQGLQFLIQYYNGEERAKGNILERFSAQQFPDLHSELNLSSLELGDSALYFCASSVVGQASPYGYTFGSGTRLTVV.